This T cell receptor beta chain was recorded in a study of CXCR3-negative and CXCR3-positive naive CD8 T cells. Study-level findings and limits: Researchers report CXCR3 expression partially decreased after cryopreservation, with fresh PBMCs used in most assays. Hydrophobicity of TRB CDR3s was greater in CXCR3-positive naive cells than in CXCR3-negative naive cells. In both naive subsets diversity was comparably high, whereas memory CD8+ cells showed much lower diversity.

The TRB cDNA libraries were prepared by 5' RACE with UMI labels. TCRdb reprocessed the 5' RACE reads and reports one entry per CDR3 protein, with no DNA. This table holds 140,000 to 150,000 distinct CDR3 sequences. The germline V gene encodes CDR1 MGHRA and CDR2 YSYEKL. CDR3 size: 15 residues. On this clonotype: Its antigen is unidentified.

The rearrangement joins TRBV4-1 to TRBJ1-6; TCRdb calls TRBD1, which cannot be checked without DNA. The receptor's source is a human donor in good health. Some clones in this sample may be carry-over from other donors' samples. The specimen sequenced was naive CXCR3+ CD8+ T cells from blood. Described subset: CD45RO-CCR7+CD27+CD95- naive CD8+ T cells expressing CXCR3 (TNR3+). The CDR3: CASSSNGQGGSPLHF.